This TCR beta chain came from a study of blood T cell repertoires in COVID-19. Study-wide context: T cells, B-cell-depleted T cells, or PBMCs supplied cDNA or gDNA.

In the study's own analysis: Estimated nucleated cell counts came from reference gene primer amplification. Repertoires were generated with immunoSEQ multiplex PCR, while TCRdb's copy carries only in-frame clones and drops some. Clone size and the V and J calls come from that table; the DNA yielded D and trimming. The sample consists of hundreds of thousands of clones, 70% to 90% of them appearing once. The V gene lost 0 bases and the J gene lost 6 bases, with 11 bases spanning the gap. This CDR3 region has 14 residues. From germline, CDR1 is LGHDT and CDR2 YNNKEL (reference sequence). The specimen was peripheral blood. The TCR was taken from a woman aged 50 to 60 with acute or convalescent COVID-19. The chain combines TRBV3-1 (or the pseudogene TRBV3-2) with TRBJ1-2, with D hard to call. The CDR3 DNA is TGTGCCAGCAGCCAAGAGCTATCAAGTAATGGCTACACCTTC. It codes for CASSQELSSNGYTF.